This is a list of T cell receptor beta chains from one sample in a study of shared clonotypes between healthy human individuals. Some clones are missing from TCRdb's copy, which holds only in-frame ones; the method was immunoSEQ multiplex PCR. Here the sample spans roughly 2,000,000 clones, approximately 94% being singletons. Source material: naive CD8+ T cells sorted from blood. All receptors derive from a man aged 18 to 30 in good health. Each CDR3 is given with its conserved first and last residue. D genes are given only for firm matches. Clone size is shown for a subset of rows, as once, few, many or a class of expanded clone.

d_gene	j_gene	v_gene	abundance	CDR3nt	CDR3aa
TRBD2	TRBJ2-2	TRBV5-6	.	TGTGCCAGCAGCACCGGGACTAGCGGCACCGGGGAGCTGTTTTTT	CASSTGTSGTGELFF
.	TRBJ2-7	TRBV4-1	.	TGCGCCAGCAGCCAAGTTGGCCTGGGACCCCCAAAACAGTACTTC	CASSQVGLGPPKQYF
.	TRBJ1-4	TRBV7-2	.	TGTGCCAGCAGCTCCTGGGGGAATGAAAAACTGTTTTTT	CASSSWGNEKLFF
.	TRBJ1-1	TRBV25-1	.	TGTGCCAGCCGTTTTCGAAACACTGAAGCTTTCTTT	CASRFRNTEAFF
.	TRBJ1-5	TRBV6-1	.	TGTGCCAGCAGGGACGACGGTAATCAGCCCCAGCATTTT	CASRDDGNQPQHF
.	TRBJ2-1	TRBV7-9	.	TGTGCCAGCAGCTTAGCGGGGAGCCATGAGCAGTTCTTC	CASSLAGSHEQFF
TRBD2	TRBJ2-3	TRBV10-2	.	TGCGCCAGCAGTGAGATCGGGACTAGCGGAGGGGATACGCAGTATTTT	CASSEIGTSGGDTQYF
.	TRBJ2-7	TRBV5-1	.	TGCGCCAGCAGCTTGGTGGGAGGGGGGCGCGAGCAGTACTTC	CASSLVGGGREQYF
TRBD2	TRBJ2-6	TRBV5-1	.	TGCGCCAGCAGCTTGGGACTAGCCTATAGTTCTGGGGCCAACGTCCTGACTTTC	CASSLGLAYSSGANVLTF
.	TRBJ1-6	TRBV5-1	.	TGCGCCACCAAGGCAGACTACTATAATTCACCCCTCCACTTT	CATKADYYNSPLHF
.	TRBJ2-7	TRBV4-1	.	TGCGCCAGCAGCCTCCGGGTCAACTCCTACGAGCAGTACTTC	CASSLRVNSYEQYF
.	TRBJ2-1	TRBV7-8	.	.	CASSLGFGPGQDVSSYNEQFF
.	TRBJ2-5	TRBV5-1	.	TGCGCCAGCAGCTTGGAGGACCAAGAGACCCAGTACTTC	CASSLEDQETQYF
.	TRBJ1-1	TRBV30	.	TGTGCCTGGAGTGTTGAACGGATTGAAGCTTTCTTT	CAWSVERIEAFF
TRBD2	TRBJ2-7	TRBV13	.	TGTGCCAGCAGCTTGGGGAGGGGCTACGAGCAGTACTTC	CASSLGRGYEQYF
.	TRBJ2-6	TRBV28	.	TGTGCCAGCGCAATTCGGGCCTCTGGGGCCAACGTCCTGACTTTC	CASAIRASGANVLTF
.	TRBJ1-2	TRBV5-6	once	TGTGCCAGCAGCGTGGGCTCCAGCTATGGCTACACCTTC	CASSVGSSYGYTF
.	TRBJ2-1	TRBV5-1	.	TGCGCCAGCAGCTTGGCCGGGTCAGGGGAGTTCTTC	CASSLAGSGEFF
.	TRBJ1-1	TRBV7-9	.	TGTGCCAGCAGCGCGGACATAATGAACACTGAAGCTTTCTTT	CASSADIMNTEAFF
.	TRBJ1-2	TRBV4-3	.	TGCGCCAGCAGCCCGTCGAGACAGGCCGGTCGGGGCTACACCTTC	CASSPSRQAGRGYTF
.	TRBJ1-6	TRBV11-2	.	TGTGCCAGCAGCTATGCAGGGGACAATTCACCCCTCCACTTT	CASSYAGDNSPLHF
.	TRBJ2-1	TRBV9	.	TGTGCCAGCAGCGAAAATTACGGGACACTAGACTACAATGAGCAGTTCTTC	CASSENYGTLDYNEQFF
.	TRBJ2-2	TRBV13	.	TGTGCCAGCAGCTTAGGTAGCTTGGTGACCGGGGAGCTGTTTTTT	CASSLGSLVTGELFF